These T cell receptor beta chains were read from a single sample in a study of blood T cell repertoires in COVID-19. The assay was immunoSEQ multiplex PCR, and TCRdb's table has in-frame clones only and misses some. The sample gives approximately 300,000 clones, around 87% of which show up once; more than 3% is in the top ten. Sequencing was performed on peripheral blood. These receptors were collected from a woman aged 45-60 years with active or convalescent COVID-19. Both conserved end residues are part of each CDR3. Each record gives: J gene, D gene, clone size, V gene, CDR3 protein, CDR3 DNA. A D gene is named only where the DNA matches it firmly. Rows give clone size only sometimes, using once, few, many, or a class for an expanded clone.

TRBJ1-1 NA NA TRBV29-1 CSVRSGKITEAFF TGCAGCGTTCGGTCAGGAAAAATCACTGAAGCTTTCTTT
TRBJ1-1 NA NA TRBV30 CAWQGNTEAFF TGTGCCTGGCAGGGTAACACTGAAGCTTTCTTT
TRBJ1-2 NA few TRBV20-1 CSAPLGAGYTF TGCAGTGCCCCCCTGGGGGCCGGCTACACCTTC
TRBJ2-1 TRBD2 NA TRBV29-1 CSAGTSGDRRRGEQFF TGCAGCGCAGGGACTAGCGGAGACCGCCGGAGGGGTGAGCAGTTCTTC
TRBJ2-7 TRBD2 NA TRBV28 CASRLAGSYEQYF TGTGCCAGCCGACTAGCGGGATCCTACGAGCAGTACTTC
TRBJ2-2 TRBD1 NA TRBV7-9 CASSFVFRTGVNTGELFF TGTGCCAGCAGCTTCGTGTTTCGGACAGGGGTGAACACCGGGGAGCTGTTTTTT
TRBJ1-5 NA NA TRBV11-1 CASSAGVTNQPQHF TGTGCCAGCAGCGCAGGGGTAACCAATCAGCCCCAGCATTTT
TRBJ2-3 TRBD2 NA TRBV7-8 CASSFERREGTDTQYF TGTGCCAGCAGCTTCGAGAGACGGGAGGGCACAGATACGCAGTATTTT
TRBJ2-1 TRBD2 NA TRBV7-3 CASRLGGSSYNEQFF TGTGCCAGCAGACTGGGGGGGAGCTCCTACAATGAGCAGTTCTTC
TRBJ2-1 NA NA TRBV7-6 CASSLYPLRRDGRGYNEQFF TGTGCCAGCAGCTTGTACCCCCTTCGGCGGGATGGCAGGGGGTACAATGAGCAGTTCTTC
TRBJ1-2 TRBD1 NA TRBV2 CASSEAATGVYGYTF TGTGCCAGCAGTGAAGCCGCGACAGGGGTCTATGGCTACACCTTC
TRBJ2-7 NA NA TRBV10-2 CAATDARDITYEQYF TGCGCCGCAACGGACGCCCGGGACATTACCTACGAGCAGTACTTC
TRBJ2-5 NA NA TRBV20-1 CSARRETQYF TGCAGTGCTAGGCGAGAGACCCAGTACTTC
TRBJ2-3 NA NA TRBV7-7 CASSLGGERGTDTQYF TGTGCTAGCAGCTTAGGTGGGGAGCGAGGCACAGATACGCAGTATTTT
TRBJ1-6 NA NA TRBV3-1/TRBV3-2 CASSQESTANSPLHF TGTGCCAGCAGCCAAGAGTCGACAGCTAATTCACCCCTCCACTTT
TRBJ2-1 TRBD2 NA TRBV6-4 CASSPTSGRGYEQFF TGTGCCAGCAGCCCTACTAGCGGGAGAGGCTATGAGCAGTTCTTC
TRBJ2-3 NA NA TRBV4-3 CASSRGPRGLKDSHQLTDTQYF TGCGCCAGCAGCCGAGGACCCAGAGGTTTAAAAGACAGCCATCAACTCACAGATACGCAGTATTTT
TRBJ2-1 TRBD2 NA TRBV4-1 CASSQDRTGLKRELRNEQFF TGCGCCAGCAGCCAAGATCGGACGGGGCTTAAGCGGGAGTTACGAAATGAGCAGTTCTTC
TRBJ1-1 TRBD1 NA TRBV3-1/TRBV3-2 CASSHSTGAMNTEAFF TGTGCCAGCAGCCATTCGACAGGGGCCATGAACACTGAAGCTTTCTTT
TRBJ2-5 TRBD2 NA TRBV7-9 CASSFSDWAVTSGTKNF TGTGCCAGCAGCTTCTCCGATTGGGCAGTGACTAGCGGGACGAAGAACTTC
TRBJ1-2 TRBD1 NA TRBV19 CASTPDRGYGYTF TGTGCCAGTACCCCCGACAGGGGGTATGGCTACACCTTC
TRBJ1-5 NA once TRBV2 CASSAVGIYSNQPQHF TGTGCCAGCAGTGCAGTCGGGATCTATAGCAATCAGCCCCAGCATTTT
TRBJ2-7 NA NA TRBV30 CAWGTESYEQYF TGTGCCTGGGGGACGGAGAGCTACGAGCAGTACTTC
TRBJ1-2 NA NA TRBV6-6 CASSFQVNYGYTF TGTGCCAGCAGTTTTCAGGTTAACTATGGCTACACCTTC
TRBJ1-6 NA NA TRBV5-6 CASSLNRANSPLHF TGTGCCAGCAGCTTGAACAGGGCCAATTCACCCCTCCACTTT
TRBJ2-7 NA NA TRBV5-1 CASSRSGTSYEQYF TGCGCCAGCAGCCGTAGCGGAACATCCTACGAGCAGTACTTC